This T cell receptor (beta chain) was profiled in a study of CD8 T cells in Susac syndrome (dated by TCRdb to about 2019). Some background on the complete study: The study used repertoire sequencing to test whether antigen drove CD8+ T cell activation and differentiation in Susac syndrome. Here is what the overall study found, with its caveats: The TCR sequencing and HLA analysis was acknowledged to have included a relatively small number of individuals.

The CDR3 holds 22 amino acids from the cysteine to the phenylalanine. Left in the record is the CDR3 DNA by itself, 66 bases read in frame from the first base. The V end loses 4 bases and the J end loses 8 bases, and a stretch of 40 bases separates them. Concerning this clonotype itself: Its specific antigen is unknown. No base quality information exists; no much larger clone differs at one position.

RNA was extracted using the RNeasy kit, and about 0.5 to 1 microgram was reverse transcribed with random hexamers. The immunoSEQ multiplex PCR assay, covering 54 Vbeta and 13 Jbeta segments, was used to amplify TCR beta CDR3 regions. To correct PCR amplification bias, a synthetic template baseline was used for both primer optimization and computational correction. Turning to the authors' computational methods: Reads were annotated to V, D and J genes according to IMGT and were analyzed with immunoSEQ Analyzer, with only productive sequences retained. Clonality was computed as one minus Shannon entropy normalized by log2 of the number of productive unique sequences. Public and private clones were assessed among the 100 most prevalent clones of each patient and control. Susac-specific clones were defined as absent from healthy and MS cohorts, over a thousand published viral clones and other ImmuneACCESS disease sequences. TCRdb redid the processing of the public reads, applying fastp at Q25 and MiXCR, and retained in-frame beta chains. When rows share a CDR3 protein, they turn into one entry using the most common DNA and genes. None of the V and J calls come from the authors' own analysis; TCRdb made them. This sample holds 300,000 to 350,000 distinct CDR3 sequences; 92% were observed only once. The ten top clones hold about 0.07% of the sample.

Peripheral blood CD8+ and CD4+ T cells from healthy donors, Susac syndrome patients and multiple sclerosis patients were profiled by high-throughput TCR beta sequencing. The multiple sclerosis controls were treatment-naive patients whose relapsing-remitting disease, either stable or active, fulfilled the revised McDonald criteria. CD8+ TEMRA cells were enriched by FACS, while bulk CD8+ and CD4+ T cells were purified by magnetic negative isolation. Blood was collected in EDTA tubes and processed within 24 hours, with PBMCs isolated through density gradient centrifugation. PBMCs intended for TCR sequencing were frozen in liquid nitrogen and were later thawed in a 37 degrees C water bath. A purity of at least 90% was achieved for sorted or isolated CD4+, CD8+ and CD8+ TEMRA cells.

Sample: CD4+ T cells from PBMCs. Recombination linked TRBV5-3 to TRBJ2-1; the D element could tentatively be TRBD1 or TRBD2, as 6 bases agree for each. TRBV5-3 is sorted into the ORF group, with uncertain function. The sequence was obtained from a human donor with multiple sclerosis. The CDR3 loop reads CARSPLAPTREGDSIFLDEQFF. The bases read TGTGCCAGAAGCCCTCTCGCGCCGACGCGCGAGGGGGACTCAATATTTTTGGATGAGCAGTTCTTC.